The clone carrying this TCR beta chain was seen a few times. Original processing methods: Quantification of nucleated cells was approximated via reference gene primer amplification. This table comes from immunoSEQ multiplex PCR, and its TCRdb copy is limited to in-frame clones, with some not included. That table furnishes V, J and clone size, whereas the DNA furnished D and trimming. This sample has approximately 65,000 clones, with around 80% found just once. The entry originates in a study of blood T cell repertoires in COVID-19. As for the study in general: COVID-19 samples from acute and convalescent phases originated in the United States, Italy and Spain.

Germline V lookup: CDR1 MGHDK, CDR2 SYGVNS. The CDR3 contains 11 residues. Trimming shortened V by 8 bases and J by 2 bases, and 7 bases separated the two germline ends. Material for sequencing was peripheral blood. This chain connects TRBV25-1 to TRBJ2-7; perhaps TRBD1 as D (5 bases). The sequence was obtained from a woman older than 75 with active or convalescent COVID-19. The CDR3 DNA reads TGTGCCAGCGAAGGGGCCTACGAGCAGTACTTC. This sequence encodes CASEGAYEQYF.